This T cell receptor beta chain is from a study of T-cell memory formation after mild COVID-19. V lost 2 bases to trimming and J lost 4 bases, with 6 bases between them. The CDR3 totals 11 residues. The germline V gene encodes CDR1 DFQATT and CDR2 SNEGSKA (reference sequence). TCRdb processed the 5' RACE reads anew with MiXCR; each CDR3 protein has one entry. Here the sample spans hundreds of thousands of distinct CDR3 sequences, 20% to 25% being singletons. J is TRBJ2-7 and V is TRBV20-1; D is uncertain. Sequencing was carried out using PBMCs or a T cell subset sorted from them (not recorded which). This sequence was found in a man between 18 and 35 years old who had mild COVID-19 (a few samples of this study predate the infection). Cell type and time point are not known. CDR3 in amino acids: CSARWGYEQYF. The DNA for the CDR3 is TGCAGTGCTAGATGGGGATACGAGCAGTACTTC.